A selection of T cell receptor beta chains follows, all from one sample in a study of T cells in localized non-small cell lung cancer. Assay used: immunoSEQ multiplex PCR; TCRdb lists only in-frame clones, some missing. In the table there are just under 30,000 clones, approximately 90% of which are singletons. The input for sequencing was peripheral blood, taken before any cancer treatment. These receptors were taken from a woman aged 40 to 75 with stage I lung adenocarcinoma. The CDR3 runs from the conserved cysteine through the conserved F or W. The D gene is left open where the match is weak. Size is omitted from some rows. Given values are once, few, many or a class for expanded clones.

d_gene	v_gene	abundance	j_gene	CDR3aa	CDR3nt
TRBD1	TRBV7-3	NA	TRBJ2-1	CASSLTPGQGLHNEQFF	TGTGCCAGCAGCTTAACCCCCGGACAGGGGCTCCACAATGAGCAGTTCTTC
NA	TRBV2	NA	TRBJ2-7	CASSESVGTTSYEQYF	TGTGCCAGCAGTGAGTCCGTCGGCACTACCTCCTACGAGCAGTACTTC
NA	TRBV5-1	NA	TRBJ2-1	CASSLSLQSYNEQFF	TGCGCCAGCAGCTTGTCGCTACAATCCTACAATGAGCAGTTCTTC
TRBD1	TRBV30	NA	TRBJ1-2	CACTGTGKIIWYGYTF	TGTGCCTGCACCGGGACAGGGAAAATCATTTGGTATGGCTACACCTTC
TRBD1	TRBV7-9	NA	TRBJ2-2	CASSLTRDSGELFF	TGTGCCAGCAGCTTAACCCGGGACAGCGGGGAGCTGTTTTTT
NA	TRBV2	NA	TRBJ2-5	CASSDNRLVSETQYF	TGTGCCAGCAGTGATAACCGGCTAGTTTCAGAGACCCAGTACTTC
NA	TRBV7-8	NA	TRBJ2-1	CASSAGPPRSYNEQFF	TGTGCCAGCAGCGCGGGGCCCCCCCGTTCCTACAATGAGCAGTTCTTC
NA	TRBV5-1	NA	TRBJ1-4	CASSPTTGTLNEKLFF	TGCGCCAGCAGCCCGACGACAGGCACCCTTAATGAAAAACTGTTTTTT
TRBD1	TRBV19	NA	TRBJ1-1	CASSPTRQGRRNTEAFF	TGTGCCAGTAGCCCAACCCGACAGGGGAGAAGGAACACTGAAGCTTTCTTT
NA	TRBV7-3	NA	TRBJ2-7	CASSLMPAATYEQYF	TGTGCCAGCAGCTTAATGCCAGCGGCTACCTACGAGCAGTACTTC
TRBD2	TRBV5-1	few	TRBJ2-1	CASSSGTSLFNEQFF	TGCGCCAGCAGCTCCGGGACTAGTCTGTTTAATGAGCAGTTCTTC
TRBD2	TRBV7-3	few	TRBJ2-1	CASSGGTSGAGNEQFF	TGTGCCAGCAGCGGTGGGACTAGCGGGGCTGGAAATGAGCAGTTCTTC
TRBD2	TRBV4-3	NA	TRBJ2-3	CASSQTFGTSWDTQYF	TGCGCCAGCAGCCAAACCTTCGGGACTAGCTGGGATACGCAGTATTTT
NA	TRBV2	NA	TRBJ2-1	CASSDQDQAIYEQFF	TGTGCCAGCAGTGATCAGGACCAGGCCATCTATGAGCAGTTCTTC
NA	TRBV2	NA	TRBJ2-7	CASHRDNYEQYF	TGTGCCAGCCACCGGGACAACTACGAGCAGTACTTC
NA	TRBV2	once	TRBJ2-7	CASSDPSASYEQYF	TGTGCCAGCAGTGATCCCAGCGCCTCCTACGAGCAGTACTTC
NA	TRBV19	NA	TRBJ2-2	CASQGSANTGELFF	TGTGCCAGTCAGGGATCCGCGAACACCGGGGAGCTGTTTTTT
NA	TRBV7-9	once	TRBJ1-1	CASSLQEAEAFF	TGTGCCAGCAGCTTACAGGAGGCTGAAGCTTTCTTT
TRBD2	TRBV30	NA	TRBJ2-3	CAWSVIAGGTDTQYF	TGTGCCTGGAGTGTAATAGCGGGAGGGACAGATACGCAGTATTTT
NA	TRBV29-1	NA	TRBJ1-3	CSAWGSGNTIYF	TGCAGCGCCTGGGGGTCTGGAAACACCATATATTTT
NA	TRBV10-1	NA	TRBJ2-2	CASSDHALGGELFF	TGCGCCAGCAGTGATCATGCGCTGGGCGGGGAGCTGTTTTTT
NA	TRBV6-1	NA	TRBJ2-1	CASSATYNEQFF	TGTGCCAGCAGTGCGACCTACAATGAGCAGTTCTTC
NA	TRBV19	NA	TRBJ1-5	CASSAFPPSGGGLAPQHF	TGTGCCAGTAGTGCCTTTCCCCCCAGCGGGGGCGGGTTGGCGCCCCAGCATTTT
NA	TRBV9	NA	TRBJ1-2	CASSVGPRYTF	TGTGCCAGCAGCGTAGGCCCGCGCTACACCTTC
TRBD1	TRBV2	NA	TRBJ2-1	CASSTGVNAYNEQFF	TGTGCCAGCAGTACAGGGGTAAACGCCTACAATGAGCAGTTCTTC
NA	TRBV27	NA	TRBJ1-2	CASSQTQANYGYTF	TGTGCCAGCAGCCAAACACAGGCTAACTATGGCTACACCTTC
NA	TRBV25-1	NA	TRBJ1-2	CASSDGGSDGYTF	TGTGCCAGCAGTGACGGGGGGTCCGATGGCTACACCTTC
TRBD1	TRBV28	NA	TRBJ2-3	CASSSDRGTHTQYF	TGTGCCAGCAGCTCGGACAGGGGGACTCATACGCAGTATTTT
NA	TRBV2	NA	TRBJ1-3	CASSEEDPVGNTIYF	TGTGCCAGCAGTGAAGAGGACCCAGTAGGAAACACCATATATTTT
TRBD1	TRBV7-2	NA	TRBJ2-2	CASSQTGGTGELFF	TGTGCCAGCAGCCAGACAGGGGGGACCGGGGAGCTGTTTTTT
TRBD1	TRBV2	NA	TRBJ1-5	CASSEQTGGNQPQHF	TGTGCCAGCAGTGAACAGACAGGGGGCAATCAGCCCCAGCATTTT
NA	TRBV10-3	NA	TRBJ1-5	CAIGGEEANQPQHF	TGTGCCATCGGAGGGGAGGAAGCCAATCAGCCCCAGCATTTT
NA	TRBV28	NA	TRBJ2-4	CASSPPGLDIQYF	TGTGCCAGCAGTCCTCCCGGGTTGGACATTCAGTACTTC
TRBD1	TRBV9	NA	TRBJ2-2	CASSTLQGAGELFF	TGTGCCAGCAGCACTTTACAGGGGGCCGGGGAGCTGTTTTTT
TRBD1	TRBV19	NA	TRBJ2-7	CASSRTGANEQYF	TGTGCCAGTAGCCGGACAGGGGCGAACGAGCAGTACTTC
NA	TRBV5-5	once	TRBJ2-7	CASSQDKGYQEQYF	TGTGCCAGCAGCCAAGACAAGGGCTATCAGGAGCAGTACTTC
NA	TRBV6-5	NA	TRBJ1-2	CASSTDLGYGYTF	TGTGCCAGCAGTACAGACCTAGGGTATGGCTACACCTTC
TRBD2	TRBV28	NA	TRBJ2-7	CASSLRLAGGTYEQYF	TGTGCCAGCAGTTTGCGGTTAGCGGGGGGAACCTACGAGCAGTACTTC
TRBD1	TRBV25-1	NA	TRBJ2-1	CASSGDRGEGQFF	TGTGCCAGCAGTGGGGACAGGGGTGAAGGTCAGTTCTTC
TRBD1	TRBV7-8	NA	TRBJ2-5	CASSLVLGQEIQETQYF	TGTGCCAGCAGCTTAGTTCTTGGACAGGAGATACAAGAGACCCAGTACTTC
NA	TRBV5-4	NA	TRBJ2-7	CASSVGNSYEQYF	TGTGCCAGCAGCGTCGGGAATTCCTACGAGCAGTACTTC
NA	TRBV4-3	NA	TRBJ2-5	CASSQDYRVRVTETQYF	TGCGCCAGCAGCCAAGACTATCGGGTCAGGGTAACGGAGACCCAGTACTTC
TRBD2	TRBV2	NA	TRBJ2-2	CASSQGTSGAPGRELFF	TGTGCCAGCAGTCAAGGGACTAGCGGGGCGCCAGGTCGGGAGCTGTTTTTT
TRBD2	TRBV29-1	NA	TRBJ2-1	CSVVPTSGGSRVQFF	TGCAGCGTTGTGCCGACTAGCGGGGGGTCTAGGGTGCAGTTCTTC
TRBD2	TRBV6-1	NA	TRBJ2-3	CASRWGEGSTDTQYF	TGTGCCAGCCGCTGGGGGGAGGGGAGCACAGATACGCAGTATTTT
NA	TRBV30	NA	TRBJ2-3	CAWLGYGRTDTQYF	TGTGCCTGGTTAGGGTACGGGCGCACAGATACGCAGTATTTT
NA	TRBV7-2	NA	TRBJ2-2	CASSLEVLGGELFF	TGTGCCAGCAGCTTAGAGGTTCTGGGCGGGGAGCTGTTTTTT
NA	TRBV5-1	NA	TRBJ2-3	CASRQSTDTQYF	TGCGCCAGTCGACAGAGCACAGATACGCAGTATTTT
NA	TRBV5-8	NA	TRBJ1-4	CASSLDRFNEKLFF	TGTGCCAGCAGCCTTGACAGGTTTAATGAAAAACTGTTTTTT